This entry lists 10 T cell receptor beta chains sequenced from one sample in a study of CD4 T cells in relation to SARS-CoV-2 and coronaviruses (dated by TCRdb to the early 2020s). CD4+ T cells from unexposed donors were collected before the COVID-19 pandemic (2011-2018). The EasySep CD4+ T cell isolation kit was used to isolate CD4+ T cells once the cultures had run for about 11 days. Antigens for these TCRs are unknown. The library was prepared using the immunoSEQ multiplex PCR assay. This is the immuneACCESS table as TCRdb keeps it, with only in-frame sequences that have V and J called. A part of the clones is gone; compared with another copy, unresolved V genes explain less than half, and the rest is unexplained. The sample has roughly 20,000 clones on record, 77% of them singletons. The ten largest clones add up to roughly a sixth of the sample. The sample was CD4+ T cells from PBMCs, cultured in vitro. These receptor sequences come from a human donor in good health.

This rearrangement joins TRBV10-3 to TRBJ1-1, with TRBD1 matching over 7 bases. The CDR3 has 14 amino acids. Germline CDR1 is ENHRY and CDR2 is SYGVKD. J gave up 0 bases and V 5 bases, and 3 bases lay outside the gene matches. The CDR3 protein is CAISSGTVNTEAFF. CDR3 nucleotide sequence: TGTGCCATCAGTTCCGGGACAGTGAACACTGAAGCTTTCTTT.

The gene calls are TRBV19 and TRBJ2-5; D may be TRBD1 (5 bases). There are 13 residues in the CDR3. Trimming left V 4 bases short and J 5 bases short, with 11 bases between. Germline-derived CDR1 and CDR2 are LNHDA and SQIVND (reference sequence). The CDR3 DNA follows: TGTGCCAGTAGTAGGACACCGCGTGAGACCCAGTACTTC. Residues: CASSRTPRETQYF.

V and J are TRBV24-1 and TRBJ2-1, with 8 positions matching TRBD2. V shed 4 bases and J 10 bases; nucleotides not matched to a gene: 8. CDR1 and CDR2 (germline): KGHDR, SFDVKD. CDR3 length: 14 residues. The CDR3 DNA is TGTGCCACCAGTGACCGGACGGGAGGGTACGAGCAGTTCTTC. It translates to CATSDRTGGYEQFF.

The chain couples TRBV6-5 to TRBJ2-2, with D unresolved. CDR3 size: 12 residues. The V gene's germline CDR1 is MNHEY and CDR2 SVGAGI. CDR3 nucleotides: TGTGGCTCCGAATCGAACACCGGGGAGCTGTTTTTT. It encodes CGSESNTGELFF.

This chain links TRBV30 with TRBJ1-5; perhaps TRBD1 as D (6 bases). V dropped 1 base and J dropped 11 bases, with 15 bases sitting between them. There are 13 residues in the CDR3. The germline V gene has CDR1 GTSNPN and CDR2 SVGIG (reference sequence). The CDR3 sequence: CAWSDDRLGAQHF. CDR3 DNA sequence: TGTGCCTGGAGTGACGACAGGCTTGGGGCCCAGCATTTT.

The chain joins TRBV7-9 to TRBJ2-7; D is perhaps TRBD2 (9 bases). CDR3 length: 21 amino acids. Germline CDR1 and CDR2: SEHNR and FQNEAQ (reference sequence). Trimming took off 6 bases at V and 5 bases at J, with 38 bases between the two ends. As DNA, the CDR3 is TGTGCCAGCAGGTTGGGAGGGCCGGGACAGGAAATTAGCGGGAGATCTCACGAGCAGTACTTC. Translation: CASRLGGPGQEISGRSHEQYF. Looking up the rest from reference TRBV7-9 and TRBJ2-7 gives the full variable domain: DTGVSQNPRHKITKRGQNVTFRCDPISEHNRLYWYRQTLGQGPEFLTYFQNEAQLEKSRLLSDRFSAERPKGSFSTLEIQRTEQGDSAMYLCASRLGGPGQEISGRSHEQYFGPGTRLTVT.

V usage is TRBV6-5 and J usage is TRBJ2-7, with D perhaps matching TRBD2 (6 bases). The CDR3 consists of 15 residues. Germline CDR1 reads MNHEY; CDR2 reads SVGAGI. Trimming took off 6 bases at V and 2 bases at J, with 17 bases between the two ends. This CDR3 reads CASSHSRLDTYEQYF. CDR3 DNA sequence: TGTGCCAGCAGCCACTCGAGACTAGACACCTACGAGCAGTACTTC.

The V and J genes are TRBV11-3 and TRBJ2-1; D possibly corresponds to TRBD1 (5 bases). This CDR3 contains 16 residues. Germline assignment: CDR1 SGHNT and CDR2 YENEEA. Trimming removed 2 bases from V and 0 bases from J, with 11 bases in between. This CDR3 reads CASSLQGLSSYNEQFF. The CDR3 DNA follows: TGTGCCAGCAGCTTACAGGGCCTTAGCTCCTACAATGAGCAGTTCTTC.

The chain is built from TRBV24-1 and TRBJ1-2, with D possibly matching TRBD1 (6 bases). Trimming pared 2 bases from V and 0 bases from J, leaving 15 bases between. Germline CDR1 reads KGHDR; CDR2 reads SFDVKD. The CDR3 sequence is 17 residues long. The CDR3 DNA reads as TGTGCCACCAGTGATTCCCGGGACACCCTCTCTAACTATGGCTACACCTTC. Translation gives CATSDSRDTLSNYGYTF.

The chain has TRBV3-1 (or the pseudogene TRBV3-2) and TRBJ1-5, with D unclear. The CDR3 has 12 amino acids. The germline CDR1 and CDR2 sequences are LGHDT and YNNKEL (reference sequence). V lost 2 bases and J 5 bases, leaving 4 bases between the germline ends. Here the CDR3 reads CASSQSDQPQHF. The CDR3, as DNA: TGTGCCAGCAGCCAAAGCGATCAGCCCCAGCATTTT.